A single sample gave rise to the 27 T cell receptor beta chains below, sequenced in a study of cytomegalovirus exposure and HLA in healthy donors (dated by TCRdb to 2017 to 2019). Library preparation was by the immunoSEQ multiplex PCR assay. What TCRdb holds here is the immuneACCESS table cut down to in-frame rearrangements. Part of the clones is not present; checked against another copy, under half of the missing clones reflect an unresolved V gene, and the others are unexplained. The table for this sample lists over 150,000 clones; 70% to 90% of them were counted only once. Jointly, the top ten make up 2.1% of the sample. The sequenced sample consisted of PBMCs. The receptors here all came from a human donor in good health.

V is TRBV27 and J is TRBJ2-7, with 11 bases identical to TRBD2. The CDR3 totals 13 residues. The germline V gene encodes CDR1 MNHEY and CDR2 SMNVEV (reference sequence). J gave up 7 bases and V 3 bases, and 2 bases lay outside the gene matches. CDR3 loop: CASSFRLAGEQYF. CDR3 DNA: TGTGCCAGCAGTTTCCGACTAGCGGGAGAGCAGTACTTC.

V is TRBV2 and J is TRBJ1-2, with D perhaps matching TRBD1 (5 bases). Between the trimmed V and J ends, which lost 8 bases and 0 bases, there was a span of 16 bases. The CDR3 is 15 amino acids. Germline V gene lookup returns CDR1 SNHLY and CDR2 FYNNEI. The CDR3 here is CASWRRDLANYGYTF. The CDR3 DNA follows: TGTGCCAGCTGGCGGAGGGACTTAGCTAACTATGGCTACACCTTC.

The chain recombines TRBV10-3 with TRBJ2-7; 9 bases are a match to TRBD1. The CDR3 covers 17 residues. The V segment lost 0 bases and the J segment 3 bases; nucleotides outside the gene matches: 9. CDR1 is ENHRY, CDR2 SYGVKD, per germline. The CDR3: CAISESSDRGFDYEQYF. CDR3 DNA: TGTGCCATCAGTGAGTCGTCGGACAGGGGTTTCGACTACGAGCAGTACTTC.

The chain employs TRBV15 and TRBJ2-1, with 9 bases identical to TRBD1. V shed 1 base and J 5 bases; nucleotides not matched to a gene: 9. The CDR3 sequence is 17 residues long. CDR1 LNHNV and CDR2 YYDKDF come from the germline V gene (reference sequence). CDR3 residues: CATSRVRGQGLDNEQFF. CDR3 coding DNA: TGTGCCACCAGCAGAGTCAGAGGACAGGGGCTTGACAATGAGCAGTTCTTC.

This sequence joins TRBV9 and TRBJ2-1; no firm D call. CDR3 length: 15 residues. Germline V gene data show CDR1 as SGDLS and CDR2 as YYNGEE. The V end lost 2 bases, the J end lost 0 bases, and 9 bases lay between the germline ends. CDR3 in amino acids: CASSVVLSSYNEQFF. The DNA for the CDR3 is TGTGCCAGCAGCGTGGTCCTCAGCTCCTACAATGAGCAGTTCTTC.

The V gene is TRBV15, the J gene TRBJ1-2; TRBD1 aligns across 10 bases. The germline CDR1 and CDR2 sequences are LNHNV and YYDKDF (reference sequence). The CDR3 loop spans 17 amino acids. Germline trimming cut 5 bases from V and 4 bases from J; bases unmatched to any gene: 13. The CDR3 DNA follows: TGTGCCACCAGCGGTGGTAAATGGACAGGGGGGGTCTATGGCTACACCTTC. This translates into CATSGGKWTGGVYGYTF.

The V call is TRBV27, the J call TRBJ2-2; D is perhaps TRBD1 (6 bases). The V end lost 2 bases, the J end lost 6 bases, and 13 bases lay between the germline ends. The CDR3 has 15 residues. Germline CDR1 is MNHEY and CDR2 is SMNVEV (reference sequence). The CDR3 loop is CASSLGGRDPGELFF. DNA of the CDR3: TGTGCCAGCAGTTTAGGGGGCAGGGATCCCGGGGAGCTGTTTTTT.

The chain joins TRBV6-5 to TRBJ2-5; 13 bases are shared with TRBD2. After removal of 8 bases from V and 7 bases from J, the junction contained 7 bases not matched to a gene. In germline, CDR1 is MNHEY, CDR2 SVGAGI. The CDR3 is 14 amino acids. The CDR3 DNA follows: TGTGCCAGCCGGACTAGCGGGGGTCCGGGGACCCAGTACTTC. This gives the protein CASRTSGGPGTQYF.

The J gene is TRBJ2-5, the V gene TRBV6-5; the D gene is possibly TRBD2 (7 bases). This CDR3 has 11 amino acids. The germline gives CDR1 MNHEY, CDR2 SVGAGI. The V gene lost 9 bases and the J gene lost 4 bases, with 9 bases spanning the gap. The CDR3 sequence: CARRGGETQYF. CDR3 in DNA: TGTGCCAGAAGGGGGGGAGAGACCCAGTACTTC.

This clone was observed once. The chain carries TRBV19 and TRBJ1-5; 8 bases fit TRBD1. Germline lookup yields CDR1 LNHDA and CDR2 SQIVND (reference sequence). The CDR3 is 17 residues long. The V segment lost 0 bases and the J segment 2 bases; nucleotides outside the gene matches: 6. The CDR3 DNA reads TGTGCCAGTAGTATAGATCTCAGGGGGCCGGGCAATCAGCCCCAGCATTTT. It yields the protein CASSIDLRGPGNQPQHF. Filled out from reference TRBV19 and TRBJ1-5, the complete variable domain reads DGGITQSPKYLFRKEGQNVTLSCEQNLNHDAMYWYRQDPGQGLRLIYYSQIVNDFQKGDIAEGYSVSREKKESFPLTVTSAQKNPTAFYLCASSIDLRGPGNQPQHFGDGTRLSIL.

V gene TRBV6-4 combines with J gene TRBJ1-1; 7 positions agree with TRBD1. With 7 bases clipped from V and 4 bases from J, the junction kept 12 bases outside the gene matches. The CDR3 runs 15 residues. Germline lookup yields CDR1 MRHNA and CDR2 SNTAGT. CDR3 nucleotides: TGTGCCAGCAAACGAGAAGGGGGCGTGAGCACTGAAGCTTTCTTT. It codes for CASKREGGVSTEAFF.

The CDR3 DNA sequence: TGTGCCAGCTCCTCAAGTCAGGGCAATCAGCCCCAGCATTTT. This codes for CASSSSQGNQPQHF. This rearrangement joins TRBV18 to TRBJ1-5; D gene ambiguous. This CDR3 comprises 14 residues. V gave up 6 bases and J gave up 2 bases, with 11 bases separating them. In germline, CDR1 is KGHSH, CDR2 LQKENI.

The rearrangement links TRBV4-1 to TRBJ2-2; 7 bases match TRBD2. The germline V gene has CDR1 MGHRA and CDR2 YSYEKL. CDR3 length equals 16 residues. Unmatched junction bases numbered 13, after V lost 7 bases and J lost 5 bases. As DNA, the CDR3 is TGCGCCAGCAAAGAGGGAGGGCCTCGGGGGACCGGGGAGCTGTTTTTT. This codes for CASKEGGPRGTGELFF.

The chain joins TRBV2 to TRBJ1-5; D call uncertain. The CDR3 consists of 14 residues. With 3 bases removed from V and 11 bases from J, the gap between germline ends came to 17 bases. The V gene's germline CDR1 is SNHLY and CDR2 FYNNEI. The CDR3 region is CASSEPRGVQAQHF. In DNA form, the CDR3 reads TGTGCCAGCAGTGAGCCCCGCGGGGTTCAAGCCCAGCATTTT. The whole variable domain, remainder taken from reference TRBV2 and TRBJ1-5, is EPEVTQTPSHQVTQMGQEVILRCVPISNHLYFYWYRQILGQKVEFLVSFYNNEISEKSEIFDDQFSVERPDGSNFTLKIRSTKLEDSAMYFCASSEPRGVQAQHFGDGTRLSIL.

This clone has more than one count but fewer than ten. This chain joins TRBV19 and TRBJ1-2; 7 bases are a match to TRBD1. There are 13 residues in the CDR3. The V gene end was trimmed by 7 bases and the J gene end by 7 bases; junction bases not matched to a gene: 9. Germline values: CDR1 LNHDA, CDR2 SQIVND (reference sequence). The CDR3, as DNA: TGTGCCAGTAAGAGGCAGGGGGTCGCTGGCTACACCTTC. Encoded protein: CASKRQGVAGYTF.

The chain recombines TRBV11-2 with TRBJ2-5; a weak D match, TRBD1 (6 bases). In germline, CDR1 is SGHAT, CDR2 FQNNGV. The CDR3 consists of 15 residues. V lost 5 bases and J 3 bases, leaving 16 bases between the germline ends. CDR3 nucleotide sequence: TGTGCCAGCAGCCTAGGGAACAGGGAAAAAGAGACCCAGTACTTC. It specifies CASSLGNREKETQYF.

A single count supports this clone. The chain uses TRBV5-1 and TRBJ2-1; the match to TRBD1 covers 9 bases. With V trimmed by 2 bases and J by 5 bases, 8 bases remained unmatched. The CDR3 loop spans 16 amino acids. Germline V gene sequence: CDR1 SGHRS, CDR2 YFSETQ. The CDR3 is CASSFPTGGSNNEQFF. The CDR3 coding sequence is TGCGCCAGCAGCTTCCCGACAGGGGGGTCGAACAATGAGCAGTTCTTC.

The chain joins TRBV27 to TRBJ1-5; 8 bases are a match to TRBD1. The CDR3 consists of 13 residues. The ends lost 4 bases at V and 6 bases at J; junction bases unmatched: 2. In germline, CDR1 is MNHEY, CDR2 SMNVEV (reference sequence). CDR3: CASSSGQGQPQHF. The DNA for the CDR3 is TGTGCCAGCAGTTCTGGACAGGGTCAGCCCCAGCATTTT.

The rearrangement links TRBV9 to TRBJ1-3; 7 bases fit TRBD1. Trimming removed 3 bases from V and 6 bases from J; junction bases left unmatched: 12. This CDR3 is 16 amino acids long. In germline, CDR1 is SGDLS, CDR2 YYNGEE. CDR3 sequence: CASSGSQGQGENTIYF. CDR3 sequence (DNA): TGTGCCAGCAGCGGGAGCCAAGGGCAGGGGGAAAACACCATATATTTT.

This sequence joins TRBV29-1 and TRBJ1-2, with D possibly TRBD1 on 5 matching bases. V gave up 3 bases and J gave up 5 bases, with 13 bases separating them. Germline loops: CDR1 SQVTM, CDR2 ANQGSEA. This CDR3 region has 13 residues. The CDR3 region has the DNA TGCAGCGTTGAGTGGCAGGGAAGGTATGGCTACACCTTC. Its translation: CSVEWQGRYGYTF.

CDR3 nucleotides: TGTGCCAGCAGCTTAGGACAGGGGCTCTTCACCGGGGAGCTGTTTTTT. Translated, it gives CASSLGQGLFTGELFF. The chain has TRBV13 and TRBJ2-2; 7 bases align to TRBD1. Germline CDR1 PRHDT, CDR2 FYEKMQ (reference sequence). The CDR3 length is 16 residues. The J segment lost 4 bases and the V segment lost 0 bases, leaving 5 bases of the junction unmatched.

The chain uses TRBV2 and TRBJ1-2; D unclear. Germline V gene lookup returns CDR1 SNHLY and CDR2 FYNNEI. CDR3 length equals 13 residues. Trimming removed 3 bases from V and 6 bases from J, with 11 bases in between. CDR3 amino acids: CASSDRLGDGYTF. In DNA, the CDR3 is TGTGCCAGCAGTGACAGACTGGGAGATGGCTACACCTTC.

This chain links TRBV2 with TRBJ1-2, with TRBD1 as a possible D gene (5 bases). Germline CDR1 SNHLY, CDR2 FYNNEI. Trimming removed 7 bases from V and 0 bases from J, with 12 bases in between. The CDR3 contains 14 residues. In DNA, the CDR3 is TGTGCCAGCACCCGGGGGATTTCTAACTATGGCTACACCTTC. Translating gives CASTRGISNYGYTF.

The rearrangement joins TRBV19 to TRBJ2-2; 7 bases are shared with TRBD2. The CDR3 has 15 amino acids. Germline-derived CDR1 and CDR2 are LNHDA and SQIVND (reference sequence). V shed 1 base and J 3 bases; nucleotides not matched to a gene: 2. The CDR3 protein is CASSIAAGDTGELFF. The CDR3 coding sequence is TGTGCCAGTAGTATAGCTGCGGGGGACACCGGGGAGCTGTTTTTT.

This chain links TRBV4-1 with TRBJ2-2; TRBD2 matches 15 bases. V dropped 0 bases and J dropped 4; count of bases not matched to a gene: 3. CDR1 and CDR2 from the germline V gene are MGHRA and YSYEKL. The CDR3 is 18 residues long. CDR3 sequence: CASSQDGTSGGPTGELFF. DNA of the CDR3: TGCGCCAGCAGCCAAGACGGGACTAGCGGGGGGCCCACCGGGGAGCTGTTTTTT.

The chain links TRBV7-3 to TRBJ2-1; tentative D call: TRBD2 (6 bases). V lost 5 bases and J lost 4, with 21 bases in between. The CDR3 consists of 17 residues. CDR1 and CDR2 from the germline V gene are SGHTA and FQGTGA. DNA of the CDR3: TGTGCCAGCAGCCTCATGACCCCCGGAGGGAGATACAATGAGCAGTTCTTC. This translates into CASSLMTPGGRYNEQFF. Full variable domain (remainder filled in from reference TRBV7-3 and TRBJ2-1): GAGVSQTPSNKVTEKGKYVELRCDPISGHTALYWYRQSLGQGPEFLIYFQGTGAADDSGLPNDRFFAVRPEGSVSTLKIQRTERGDSAVYLCASSLMTPGGRYNEQFFGPGTRLTVL.

Comment on this clone: One end of the junction fails to match germline, which may point to a read error. The chain recombines TRBV10-3 with TRBJ2-7, with a weak D call TRBD1 (6 bases). Per the germline V gene, CDR1 is ENHRY and CDR2 is SYGVKD. The CDR3 runs 14 residues. CDR3 sequence (DNA): TGTGCCATCAGTGCCCGGGACATCTCCCACGAGCAGTACTTC. It translates to CAISARDISHEQYF.